The 17 T cell receptor beta chains reported below all come from one sample, sequenced in a study of a mutant IDH1 vaccine in newly diagnosed glioma. Clones were read by immunoSEQ multiplex PCR, and TCRdb kept only the in-frame ones, dropping some. The repertoire holds roughly 120,000 clones, around four fifths seen once, with 4.5% to 7% in the top ten. Documented time point: week 11, during vaccination. All doses held 300 ug of mutant IDH1 20-mer peptide, with topical imiquimod. These receptors have no identified antigens. The sample consisted of PBMCs, taken from a glioma patient whose treatment included an IDH1 peptide vaccine. These receptors all stem from a middle-aged man with glioma.

Points on this clone: One base away lies a much larger clone, so this may be a sequencing read error. The genes are TRBV6-5 and TRBJ1-1; D not certain. Trimming removed 0 bases at V and 1 base at J, with 6 bases between. This CDR3 comprises 14 residues. Germline loops: CDR1 MNHEY, CDR2 SVGAGI. The DNA for the CDR3 is TGTGCCAGCAGTTACTCGGAGGGGAACACTGAAGCTTTCTTT. Protein product: CASSYSEGNTEAFF.

The V call is TRBV6-5, the J call TRBJ2-1; no reliable D call. The CDR3 sequence is 14 residues long. The V and J ends lost 7 bases and 0 bases respectively, with 10 bases between them. The germline gives CDR1 MNHEY, CDR2 SVGAGI. As DNA, the CDR3 is TGTGCCAGCACGGACGGTTTCTCCTACAATGAGCAGTTCTTC. Translation gives CASTDGFSYNEQFF.

The chain is built from TRBV2 and TRBJ2-1; TRBD2 matches at 12 bases. The CDR3 has 15 amino acids. V was pared by 6 bases and J by 7 bases, with 7 bases of the junction left unmatched. Germline loops: CDR1 SNHLY, CDR2 FYNNEI. The CDR3 here is CASRALAGGPNEQFF. In nucleotides, the CDR3 is TGTGCCAGCAGAGCCCTAGCGGGGGGGCCGAATGAGCAGTTCTTC.

This clone was seen just once. The chain joins TRBV4-3 to TRBJ1-2, with 9 bases matching TRBD1. J gave up 8 bases and V 0 bases, and 10 bases lay outside the gene matches. Germline CDR1 and CDR2: LGHNA and YSLEER. CDR3 size: 16 residues. CDR3 coding DNA: TGCGCCAGCAGCCAAGAGTCCGGGACAGGGCCCTTCGGCTACACCTTC. Its protein product is CASSQESGTGPFGYTF.

This chain joins TRBV6-5 and TRBJ1-2; 8 bases are a match to TRBD1. The V gene end was trimmed by 5 bases and the J gene end by 6 bases; junction bases not matched to a gene: 2. Germline-derived CDR1 and CDR2 are MNHEY and SVGAGI. The CDR3 contains 12 residues. CDR3 in amino acids: CASSGTGHGYTF. The CDR3 nucleotides are TGTGCCAGCAGTGGGACAGGACATGGCTACACCTTC.

The chain recombines TRBV2 with TRBJ1-5, with unresolved D. The CDR3 consists of 14 residues. The V gene lost 5 bases and the J gene lost 0 bases, with 8 bases spanning the gap. CDR1 is SNHLY and CDR2 is FYNNEI in the germline V gene. The CDR3 DNA reads TGTGCCAGCAGTCAAACTGATAGCAATCAGCCCCAGCATTTT. This gives the protein CASSQTDSNQPQHF.

The chain joins TRBV5-1 to TRBJ2-3, with TRBD2 matching 7 bases. The J segment lost 8 bases and the V segment lost 4 bases, leaving 10 bases of the junction unmatched. Germline CDR1 SGHRS, CDR2 YFSETQ. The CDR3 sequence is 14 residues long. The CDR3 DNA is TGCGCCAGCAGCCCTCTCCGGGGGGAAGGTACGCAGTATTTT. It codes for CASSPLRGEGTQYF.

The rearrangement uses TRBV6-5 and TRBJ2-1; D perhaps matches TRBD1 (5 bases). This CDR3 has 14 residues. CDR1 and CDR2 (germline): MNHEY, SVGAGI. Trimming left V 6 bases short and J 8 bases short, with 17 bases between. This CDR3 reads CASSLLSQGHEQFF. CDR3 nucleotide sequence: TGTGCCAGCAGCCTTTTGTCCCAGGGCCATGAGCAGTTCTTC.

This chain links TRBV5-1 with TRBJ2-1, with 8 bases fitting TRBD1. V shed 5 bases and J 5 bases; nucleotides not matched to a gene: 15. From germline, CDR1 is SGHRS and CDR2 YFSETQ. This CDR3 comprises 17 residues. The DNA for the CDR3 is TGCGCCAGCAGTTACAATACCGGGACAGGAATGAACAATGAGCAGTTCTTC. It translates to CASSYNTGTGMNNEQFF.

This clone was counted a single time. This chain connects TRBV10-3 to TRBJ2-3; D perhaps matches TRBD2 (6 bases). Trimming took off 0 bases at V and 0 bases at J, with 7 bases between the two ends. The CDR3 length is 15 residues. Germline assignment: CDR1 ENHRY and CDR2 SYGVKD. CDR3 protein: CAISESGLSTDTQYF. The CDR3 DNA is TGTGCCATCAGTGAGTCGGGACTTAGCACAGATACGCAGTATTTT.

This chain uses TRBV7-6 with TRBJ2-7; D could derive from TRBD1 or TRBD2 (6 bases each). The CDR3 has 13 amino acids. Trimming stripped 7 bases from V and 6 bases from J, with 16 bases between. Germline CDR1 SGHVS, CDR2 FNYEAQ. CDR3 DNA sequence: TGTGCCAGCAACCGGCCGGGGGCTGTCGAGCAGTACTTC. Protein product: CASNRPGAVEQYF.

The chain links TRBV27 to TRBJ1-1; unclear D gene. The CDR3 contains 14 residues. Germline CDR1 MNHEY, CDR2 SMNVEV (reference sequence). Trimming took off 0 bases at V and 1 base at J, with 6 bases between the two ends. The CDR3 DNA follows: TGTGCCAGCAGTTTATCTAAAGGGAACACTGAAGCTTTCTTT. This translates into CASSLSKGNTEAFF.

The gene calls are TRBV25-1 and TRBJ2-5; 8 bases fit TRBD1. This CDR3 spans 12 amino acids. J was trimmed by 5 bases and V by 6 bases; bases with no gene match: 2. The germline V gene has CDR1 MGHDK and CDR2 SYGVNS. The CDR3 DNA is TGTGCCAGCAGCAGGGGGCGGGAGACCCAGTACTTC. The encoded protein is CASSRGRETQYF. Complete variable domain (other parts from reference TRBV25-1 and TRBJ2-5): EADIYQTPRYLVIGTGKKITLECSQTMGHDKMYWYQQDPGMELHLIHYSYGVNSTEKGDLSSESTVSRIRTEHFPLTLESARPSHTSQYLCASSRGRETQYFGPGTRLLVL.

V is TRBV5-6 and J is TRBJ1-1; D call uncertain. The CDR3 consists of 13 residues. The germline gives CDR1 SGHDT, CDR2 YYEEEE. Trimming pared 0 bases from V and 0 bases from J, leaving 3 bases between. CDR3 sequence (DNA): TGTGCCAGCAGCTTGGTGCTGAACACTGAAGCTTTCTTT. Translation: CASSLVLNTEAFF.

The chain recombines TRBV7-9 with TRBJ2-6; D possibly matches TRBD1 or TRBD2 (5 bases each). Germline V gene sequence: CDR1 SEHNR, CDR2 FQNEAQ (reference sequence). This CDR3 is 18 amino acids long. Trimming removed 5 bases from V and 0 bases from J, with 17 bases in between. CDR3 in DNA: TGTGCCAGCAGCCGTGCCCCGGGAAGGGGCTCTGGGGCCAACGTCCTGACTTTC. Protein: CASSRAPGRGSGANVLTF.

V and J are TRBV19 and TRBJ1-5; 7 bases line up with TRBD1. V was pared by 5 bases and J by 0 bases, with 13 bases of the junction left unmatched. Per germline, CDR1 LNHDA and CDR2 SQIVND (reference sequence). The CDR3 is 18 amino acids. As DNA, the CDR3 is TGTGCCAGTAGTGACTGGGACAGATGGGAGTATAGCAATCAGCCCCAGCATTTT. It encodes CASSDWDRWEYSNQPQHF. Full variable domain (remainder filled in from reference TRBV19 and TRBJ1-5): DGGITQSPKYLFRKEGQNVTLSCEQNLNHDAMYWYRQDPGQGLRLIYYSQIVNDFQKGDIAEGYSVSREKKESFPLTVTSAQKNPTAFYLCASSDWDRWEYSNQPQHFGDGTRLSIL.

The J gene is TRBJ2-5, the V gene TRBV10-3; TRBD2 aligns across 10 bases. CDR1 and CDR2 (germline): ENHRY, SYGVKD. The CDR3 consists of 16 residues. V was clipped by 4 bases and J by 5 bases; unmatched bases: 10. The CDR3 bases are TGTGCCATCAGTGGCTCGATAGCGGGGGGTGGGGAGACCCAGTACTTC. Protein product: CAISGSIAGGGETQYF.